This T cell receptor beta chain stems from a study of blood T cell repertoires in COVID-19. Produced via immunoSEQ multiplex PCR; TCRdb's table is partial and in-frame only. The table shows 250,000 to 300,000 clones, with about nine tenths occurring only once. This CDR3 comprises 17 residues. The germline gives CDR1 MNHEY, CDR2 SMNVEV (reference sequence). The V end was cut by 2 bases, the J end by 1 base, with 12 bases between. The participants were between about 18 and 95 years old and came from about two dozen US areas. This TCR was recovered from a woman aged 60-75 years who had recovered from COVID-19. What was sequenced was PBMCs or T cells enriched from blood (not recorded which). V gene TRBV27 combines with J gene TRBJ1-6; no clear D gene. The CDR3 loop is CASSLELPGSYNSPLHF. The CDR3 nucleotides are TGTGCCAGCAGTTTAGAACTTCCAGGATCCTATAATTCACCCCTCCACTTT.